The T cell receptor (beta chain) under discussion was sequenced for a study of blood T cell repertoires in COVID-19. Study at large: COVID-19 samples collected from the United States, Italy and Spain covered acute and convalescent phases. The cDNA or gDNA used as material had been derived from T cells, B-cell-depleted T cells, or PBMCs.

The table came from immunoSEQ multiplex PCR; TCRdb's copy has only in-frame clones and leaves some out. Of fewer than 350,000 clones listed, about 90% are singletons. Participants spanned ages about 18 to 100 years and resided in 20 to 30 US areas. Categorization into cohorts depended on clinical history that participants reported. V lost 4 bases to trimming and J lost 7 bases; unmatched junction nucleotides: 12. This CDR3 is built from 15 residues. Germline-derived CDR1 and CDR2 are SGHTA and FQGTGA. The chain uses TRBV7-3 and TRBJ1-1, with TRBD1 matching over 7 bases. Sample: PBMCs or T cells enriched from blood (not recorded which). This sequence was found in a woman aged 25 to 39 with acute COVID-19. The CDR3 DNA sequence: TGTGCCAGCAGCTCCCGTGGGGCCGACAGGGATGAAGCTTTCTTT. It specifies CASSSRGADRDEAFF.